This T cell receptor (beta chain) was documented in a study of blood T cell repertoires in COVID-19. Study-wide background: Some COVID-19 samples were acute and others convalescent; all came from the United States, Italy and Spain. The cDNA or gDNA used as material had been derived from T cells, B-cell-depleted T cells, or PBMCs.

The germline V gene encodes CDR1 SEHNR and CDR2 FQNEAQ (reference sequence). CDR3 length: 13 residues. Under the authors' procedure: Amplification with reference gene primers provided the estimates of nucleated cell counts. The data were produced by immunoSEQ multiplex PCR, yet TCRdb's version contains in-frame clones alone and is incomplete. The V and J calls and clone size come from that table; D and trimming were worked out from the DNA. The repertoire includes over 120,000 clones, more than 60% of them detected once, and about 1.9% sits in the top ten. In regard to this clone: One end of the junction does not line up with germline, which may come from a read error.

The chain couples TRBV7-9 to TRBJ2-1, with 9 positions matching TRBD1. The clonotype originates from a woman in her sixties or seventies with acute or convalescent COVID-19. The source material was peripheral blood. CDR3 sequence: CASSPTRGDRALF. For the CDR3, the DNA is TGTGCCAGCAGCCCCACACGTGGGGACAGGGCGCTCTTC.